A single sample is the source of the 31 T cell receptor beta chains below, sequenced in a study of T cells after yellow fever vaccination. TCRdb called the 5' RACE reads again in MiXCR, with one record for every CDR3 protein. The sample records 150,000 to 200,000 distinct CDR3 sequences, around 8.5% being singletons. Material: CD8+ T cells sorted from PBMCs, obtained 45 days after the yellow fever booster vaccination. The receptors shown here come from a man younger than 30 who received the YFV17D yellow fever vaccine.

This clonotype has more than one count but fewer than ten. The V call is TRBV9, the J call TRBJ2-1, with 9 bases lining up with TRBD2. The CDR3 sequence is 14 residues long. CDR1 SGDLS and CDR2 YYNGEE come from the germline V gene. V lost 3 bases to trimming and J lost 8 bases; unmatched junction nucleotides: 6. CDR3 loop: CASSAGRGGYEQFF. The CDR3 DNA sequence: TGTGCCAGCAGCGCTGGGCGGGGGGGCTATGAGCAGTTCTTC.

This clonotype has at least ten counts. This sequence joins TRBV5-6 and TRBJ2-5, with TRBD2 identical over 7 bases. Germline V gene lookup returns CDR1 SGHDT and CDR2 YYEEEE. Losses at the gene ends were 3 bases for V and 2 bases for J; bases not matched to a gene: 4. The CDR3 totals 14 residues. CDR3 DNA: TGTGCCAGCAGCTCGCCCGGGAGGCAAGAGACCCAGTACTTC. This sequence encodes CASSSPGRQETQYF.

This clonotype occurred a few times. The chain couples TRBV7-3 to TRBJ2-1; TRBD2 matches 8 bases. The V gene's germline CDR1 is SGHTA and CDR2 FQGTGA. The CDR3 is 15 residues long. With 1 base clipped from V and 7 bases from J, the junction kept 6 bases outside the gene matches. CDR3 amino acids: CASSLNGGVNNEQFF. The CDR3 nucleotides are TGTGCCAGCAGCTTAAACGGGGGGGTCAATAATGAGCAGTTCTTC. The entire variable domain, with the rest obtained from reference TRBV7-3 and TRBJ2-1, is as follows: GAGVSQTPSNKVTEKGKYVELRCDPISGHTALYWYRQSLGQGPEFLIYFQGTGAADDSGLPNDRFFAVRPEGSVSTLKIQRTERGDSAVYLCASSLNGGVNNEQFFGPGTRLTVL.

This clonotype came up a few times. The chain carries TRBV7-9 and TRBJ2-7, with TRBD2 matching over 7 bases. CDR3 length: 15 amino acids. Germline V gives CDR1 SEHNR, CDR2 FQNEAQ (reference sequence). The J segment lost 1 base and the V segment lost 6 bases, leaving 9 bases of the junction unmatched. The CDR3 nucleotides read TGTGCCAGCAGAGCCAGCGGGGATGCTTCCTACGAGCAGTACTTC. Encoded protein: CASRASGDASYEQYF.

The table lists this clonotype with many counts. The V call is TRBV7-9, the J call TRBJ2-3; D remains ambiguous. Germline-derived CDR1 and CDR2 are SEHNR and FQNEAQ (reference sequence). V shed 4 bases and J shed 4 bases, with 9 bases lying between them. The CDR3 length is 13 residues. In DNA, the CDR3 is TGTGCCAGCAGCTACCTGACCCCAGATACGCAGTATTTT. This codes for CASSYLTPDTQYF.

This clonotype came up a few times. V gene TRBV19 combines with J gene TRBJ2-6; weak D call: TRBD1 (6 bases). Deletions cut 3 bases from V and 0 bases from J, with 15 bases between. Germline V gives CDR1 LNHDA, CDR2 SQIVND (reference sequence). The CDR3 is made up of 18 amino acids. CDR3 region: CASSISTGPSSGANVLTF. CDR3 in DNA: TGTGCCAGTAGTATTTCGACAGGCCCTAGCTCTGGGGCCAACGTCCTGACTTTC.

The rearrangement joins TRBV7-9 to TRBJ2-1, with TRBD2 matching over 13 bases. V lost 0 bases and J lost 0; bases outside the gene matches: 8. The CDR3 consists of 20 residues. Germline values: CDR1 SEHNR, CDR2 FQNEAQ (reference sequence). For the CDR3, the DNA is TGTGCCAGCAGCTTAGCATTGTATACTAGCGGGGGGGACTCCTACAATGAGCAGTTCTTC. It encodes CASSLALYTSGGDSYNEQFF. Full variable domain (outside the CDR3, taken from reference TRBV7-9 and TRBJ2-1): DTGVSQNPRHKITKRGQNVTFRCDPISEHNRLYWYRQTLGQGPEFLTYFQNEAQLEKSRLLSDRFSAERPKGSFSTLEIQRTEQGDSAMYLCASSLALYTSGGDSYNEQFFGPGTRLTVL.

This clonotype was counted a few times. As DNA, the CDR3 is TGTGCCAGCTCCCAACTAGCGGGGGAAACCTACGAGCAGTACTTC. This translates into CASSQLAGETYEQYF. This chain uses TRBV7-8 with TRBJ2-7, with 11 bases that match TRBD2. Unmatched junction bases numbered 8, after V lost 8 bases and J lost 2 bases. The CDR3 consists of 15 residues. CDR1 and CDR2 (germline): SGHVS, FQNEAQ.

This clonotype was seen at least ten times. The V call is TRBV7-6, the J call TRBJ2-1; 7 bases map to TRBD2. Germline V gene lookup returns CDR1 SGHVS and CDR2 FNYEAQ. The ends lost 5 bases at V and 4 bases at J; junction bases unmatched: 8. The CDR3 is 15 residues long. CDR3 DNA sequence: TGTGCCAGCAGCACACCCGGGACTATATACAATGAGCAGTTCTTC. Translation gives CASSTPGTIYNEQFF.

This clonotype was detected only a few times. A read error may account for a junction end that differs from germline. CDR3 coding DNA: TGTGCCGGCAGCTCCAACAGGGGGCTCGCCACAGATACGCAGTATTTT. The encoded protein is CAGSSNRGLATDTQYF. J is TRBJ2-3 and V is TRBV7-9; the match to TRBD1 covers 9 bases. CDR3 length equals 16 residues. Germline V gene data show CDR1 as SEHNR and CDR2 as FQNEAQ (reference sequence).

This clonotype appeared a few times. The chain combines TRBV6-1 with TRBJ2-7; weak D call: TRBD1 (6 bases). This CDR3 is 14 amino acids long. Between the trimmed V and J ends, which lost 3 bases and 1 base, there was a span of 10 bases. Germline V gene data show CDR1 as MNHNS and CDR2 as SASEGT. In DNA form, the CDR3 reads TGTGCCAGCAGTGAGGGGGACATTTCCTACGAGCAGTACTTC. Translated, it gives CASSEGDISYEQYF.

The genes are TRBV28 and TRBJ2-2; possibly TRBD1 for D (5 bases). The CDR3 covers 14 residues. The germline CDR1 and CDR2 sequences are MDHEN and SYDVKM. V lost 3 bases to trimming and J lost 4 bases, with 9 bases between them. DNA of the CDR3: TGTGCCAGCAGTTTGACCAGGGCCACCGGGGAGCTGTTTTTT. It codes for CASSLTRATGELFF.

This clonotype came up a few times. The chain joins TRBV5-5 to TRBJ2-1; D remains ambiguous. The CDR3 extends over 15 amino acids. The V and J ends lost 1 base and 1 base respectively, with 9 bases between them. Germline V lookup: CDR1 SGHKS, CDR2 YYEKEE (reference sequence). The DNA for the CDR3 is TGTGCCAGCAGCTTGAGAGTTCCGTCCTACAATGAGCAGTTCTTC. It yields the protein CASSLRVPSYNEQFF.

The chain is built from TRBV5-4 and TRBJ2-7; D is uncertain. Per germline, CDR1 SGHNT and CDR2 YYREEE (reference sequence). The CDR3 runs 15 residues. V was cut by 4 bases and J by 2 bases, with 16 bases left in between. CDR3 loop: CASSLGPKSPYEQYV. CDR3 DNA: TGTGCCAGCAGCCTTGGACCCAAAAGTCCCTACGAGCAGTACGTC.

J is TRBJ1-1 and V is TRBV6-2 or TRBV6-3; D might be TRBD1 (5 bases). Trimming pared 4 bases from V and 5 bases from J, leaving 14 bases between. The CDR3 consists of 14 residues. Germline V gives CDR1 MNHEY, CDR2 SVGEGT. In DNA form, the CDR3 reads TGTGCCAGCAGTTCGTCAGGGAGGTGGACTGAAGCTTTCTTT. It yields the protein CASSSSGRWTEAFF.

This clonotype turned up a few times. The rearrangement uses TRBV20-1 and TRBJ1-1; D is possibly TRBD1 (5 bases). The CDR3 contains 14 residues. V was shortened by 1 base and J by 1 base, with 10 bases between the two germline ends. Germline V lookup: CDR1 DFQATT, CDR2 SNEGSKA (reference sequence). CDR3 nucleotides: TGCAGTGCTAGAGCCCCAGGGCCGAACACTGAAGCTTTCTTT. Translating it yields CSARAPGPNTEAFF.

This rearrangement joins TRBV6-5 to TRBJ2-7, with D possibly matching TRBD2 (5 bases). The V end lost 4 bases, the J end lost 3 bases, and 22 bases lay between the germline ends. This CDR3 has 17 amino acids. Germline V CDR1 and CDR2: MNHEY, SVGAGI. The CDR3 bases are TGTGCCAGCAGTTCCTCCCATCGGGGTCTAGCCCACTACGAGCAGTACTTC. Its protein product is CASSSSHRGLAHYEQYF.

This clonotype has just a few counts. The V and J genes are TRBV7-2 and TRBJ2-3; 7 nucleotides agree with TRBD2. The CDR3 length is 15 residues. The V segment lost 0 bases and the J segment 4 bases; nucleotides outside the gene matches: 4. The germline gives CDR1 SGHTA, CDR2 FQGNSA. CDR3 amino acids: CASSLAGGGPDTQYF. The DNA of the CDR3 is TGTGCCAGCAGCTTAGCTGGGGGGGGTCCAGATACGCAGTATTTT.

This clonotype was seen a handful of times. The V call is TRBV4-1, the J call TRBJ1-1; possibly TRBD1 for D (5 bases). V shed 1 base and J shed 2 bases, with 8 bases lying between them. Germline V lookup: CDR1 MGHRA, CDR2 YSYEKL. The CDR3 has 14 amino acids. CDR3 nucleotides: TGCGCCAGCAGCCAAGCCAGGGTAAACACTGAAGCTTTCTTT. It encodes CASSQARVNTEAFF.

This clonotype has only a few counts. This chain joins TRBV4-3 and TRBJ2-1; tentatively, D is TRBD1 (6 bases). V shed 8 bases and J shed 12 bases, with 14 bases lying between them. The germline V gene has CDR1 LGHNA and CDR2 YSLEER. CDR3 length: 11 residues. The CDR3 here is CASRGPQGQFF. The CDR3 nucleotides read TGCGCCAGCCGCGGCCCACAGGGGCAGTTCTTC.

There are many counts of this clonotype. The V gene is TRBV2, the J gene TRBJ1-1, with D perhaps TRBD1 (6 bases). CDR3 size: 16 residues. Germline-derived CDR1 and CDR2 are SNHLY and FYNNEI. V lost 6 bases to trimming and J lost 1 base, with 18 bases between them. The CDR3 DNA is TGTGCCAGCAGGAGCACAACGACAGGAAAGAACACTGAAGCTTTCTTT. Protein: CASRSTTTGKNTEAFF.

In its sample, this clonotype was seen a few times. The chain joins TRBV6-5 to TRBJ2-7; no clear D gene. The CDR3 totals 12 residues. Looked up from germline, CDR1 is MNHEY and CDR2 is SVGAGI. The V gene lost 5 bases and the J gene lost 7 bases, with 12 bases spanning the gap. The CDR3 spells CASSPPIGEQYF. The CDR3 region has the DNA TGTGCCAGCAGTCCCCCCATCGGGGAGCAGTACTTC.

The CDR3 loop reads CASRLKGAEAFF. CDR3 sequence (DNA): TGTGCCAGTAGGTTAAAGGGGGCTGAAGCTTTCTTT. This chain connects TRBV19 to TRBJ1-1, with TRBD1 as a possible D gene (6 bases). Germline V gene lookup returns CDR1 LNHDA and CDR2 SQIVND (reference sequence). The CDR3 runs to 12 residues. The V end lost 6 bases, the J end lost 6 bases, and 11 bases lay between the germline ends.

This rearrangement joins TRBV25-1 to TRBJ2-2; tentative D call: TRBD2 (6 bases). The CDR3 contains 17 residues. Trimming cost V 1 base and J 0 bases, with 12 bases left between them. From germline, CDR1 is MGHDK and CDR2 SYGVNS. Written as DNA, the CDR3 is TGTGCCAGCAGTGAATGGCCCGGGGACTCGAACACCGGGGAGCTGTTTTTT. Encoded protein: CASSEWPGDSNTGELFF.

This sequence joins TRBV9 and TRBJ2-3, with D unclear. V lost 0 bases and J 6 bases, leaving 5 bases between the germline ends. The germline gives CDR1 SGDLS, CDR2 YYNGEE. This CDR3 region has 12 residues. This chain's CDR3 is CASSVVSDTQYF. Written as DNA, the CDR3 is TGTGCCAGCAGCGTAGTGTCGGATACGCAGTATTTT.

The V gene is TRBV2, the J gene TRBJ1-5, with TRBD1 as a possible D gene (6 bases). V dropped 6 bases and J dropped 7 bases, with 19 bases sitting between them. Germline CDR1 is SNHLY and CDR2 is FYNNEI. This CDR3 contains 15 residues. The chain's CDR3 is CASREHGGLGQPQHF. CDR3 DNA: TGTGCCAGCAGGGAACACGGGGGGCTAGGACAGCCCCAGCATTTT.

This clonotype has more than one count but fewer than ten. This chain uses TRBV6-2 or TRBV6-3 with TRBJ1-5, with D possibly being TRBD1 (5 bases). Trimming left V 5 bases short and J 7 bases short, with 21 bases between. CDR3 size: 16 residues. CDR1 is MNHEY, CDR2 SVGEGT, per germline. CDR3 in amino acids: CASSDLRGSLGQPQHF. CDR3 sequence (DNA): TGTGCCAGCAGTGATCTTCGGGGCAGTTTGGGCCAGCCCCAGCATTTT.

This clonotype appeared a single time. The chain has TRBV27 and TRBJ1-4; tentatively, D is TRBD1 (5 bases). Germline CDR1 is MNHEY and CDR2 is SMNVEV (reference sequence). There are 17 residues in the CDR3. V shed 1 base and J shed 0 bases, with 12 bases lying between them. The CDR3 coding sequence is TGTGCCAGCAGTTTATTGTCGGGGCTTGCAACTAATGAAAAACTGTTTTTT. Amino acids: CASSLLSGLATNEKLFF.

This CDR3 reads CSARTGLSYEQYF. The DNA of the CDR3 is TGCAGTGCTCGGACAGGTCTATCCTACGAGCAGTACTTC. The chain is built from TRBV20-1 and TRBJ2-7; 7 bases fit TRBD1. The CDR3 is 13 amino acids. J gave up 1 base and V 5 bases, and 5 bases lay outside the gene matches. Germline V CDR1 and CDR2: DFQATT, SNEGSKA (reference sequence).

This clonotype appeared a few times. The genes are TRBV12-3 or TRBV12-4 and TRBJ2-2; the D is unclear. V lost 4 bases, J lost 3 bases, and 9 bases lay in between. The CDR3 spans 14 residues. The CDR3 nucleotides are TGTGCCAGCAGTTGGTCAGACGACACCGGGGAGCTGTTTTTT. Its translation: CASSWSDDTGELFF.

This clonotype was detected a few times. The chain joins TRBV6-2 or TRBV6-3 to TRBJ1-1, with unresolved D. Trimming removed 2 bases from V and 0 bases from J, with 10 bases in between. The CDR3 length is 15 residues. CDR1 MNHEY and CDR2 SVGEGT come from the germline V gene. CDR3 amino acids: CASSYLDGLNTEAFF. The CDR3 DNA is TGTGCCAGCAGTTACCTGGACGGACTGAACACTGAAGCTTTCTTT.